Below, one T cell receptor (beta chain) is given with its context. This specimen belongs to a study of cytomegalovirus exposure and HLA in healthy donors. Study summary: There were some 410 genotyped donors. Of these, 81% fell in the genetic ancestry cluster associated with self-reported Caucasian donors.

Amplification used 60 Vbeta primers and 13 Jbeta primers. Profiled with immunoSEQ multiplex PCR; TCRdb holds only in-frame clones, not every one. This sample contains 55,000 to 80,000 clones. There are 17 residues in the CDR3. V was shortened by 0 bases and J by 4 bases, with 20 bases between the two germline ends. The V gene's germline CDR1 is SGHNT and CDR2 YYREEE (reference sequence). Sequencing input: PBMCs. The origin of this receptor is a man between 35 and 55 years old in good health and CMV-seronegative. V is TRBV5-4 and J is TRBJ2-7, with TRBD2 as a possible D gene (6 bases). CDR3 bases: TGTGCCAGCAGCTTGGACTTGGGGGGAGTAGGTGCTTACGAGCAGTACTTC. Protein: CASSLDLGGVGAYEQYF.